The rows below give T cell receptor beta chains drawn from one sample of a study of blood T cell repertoires in COVID-19. The repertoire was sequenced with immunoSEQ multiplex PCR; TCRdb's copy has only in-frame clones and lacks some. The table has some 330,000 clones, about 89% seen once. Sequenced: PBMCs or T cells enriched from blood (not recorded which). The source is a middle-aged man in a cohort exposed to, infected with or recovered from COVID-19 (not recorded which). Each CDR3 is given with its conserved first and last residue. A D gene is named only where the DNA matches it firmly. Size is stated for part of the rows, as once, few or many counts, or as a class when the clone is expanded.

>TRBJ2-1|TRBV6-4|TRBD1|.
TGTGCCAGCAGTGACTCGACAGGGGAGGCTAATGAGCAGTTCTTC
CASSDSTGEANEQFF
>TRBJ1-5|TRBV4-1|TRBD1|.
TGCGCCAGCAGCCAAGACCCCGGACAGGGCAGGAATACCAATCAGCCCCAGCATTTT
CASSQDPGQGRNTNQPQHF
>TRBJ2-1|TRBV28|.|.
TGTGCCAGCAGAACGCGCCGGGGGAGCTCCTACAATGAGCAGTTCTTC
CASRTRRGSSYNEQFF
>TRBJ2-1|TRBV11-3|TRBD1|.
TGTGCCAGCAGCTCTGGGGGACAGGGTGCGAATGAGCAGTTCTTC
CASSSGGQGANEQFF
>TRBJ1-2|TRBV3-1/TRBV3-2|TRBD1|.
TGTGCCAGCAGTCAAGCAGGGGGCAATGAAAACTATGGCTACACCTTC
CASSQAGGNENYGYTF
>TRBJ2-1|TRBV5-1|TRBD2|.
TGCGCCAGCAGCTCGATAACTAGCGGGAGGGGCGATGAGCAGTTCTTC
CASSSITSGRGDEQFF
>TRBJ2-7|TRBV14|TRBD2|.
TGTGCCAGCAGCCCTTTAGCGGGAAAAGTGGACGAGCAGTACTTC
CASSPLAGKVDEQYF
>TRBJ1-2|TRBV28|TRBD1|.
TGTGCCAGCAGGAGGGACAGCAACTATGGCTACACCTTC
CASRRDSNYGYTF
>TRBJ2-7|TRBV9|TRBD1|.
TGTGCCAGCAGCGGGGACAGGTACGAGCAGTACTTC
CASSGDRYEQYF
>TRBJ2-5|TRBV5-4|TRBD1|.
TGTGCCAGCAGAGTGGGGACAGGGAGAGAGACCCAGTACTTC
CASRVGTGRETQYF
>TRBJ2-3|TRBV2|TRBD2|.
TGTGCCACCAGCGGGAGGGCCGGGGCCACAGATACGCAGTATTTT
CATSGRAGATDTQYF
>TRBJ2-4|TRBV5-1|TRBD2|.
TGCGCCAGCAGCCCCGGGACTAGCGGGAGGGCGGTCAAAAACATTCAGTACTTC
CASSPGTSGRAVKNIQYF
>TRBJ1-4|TRBV19|TRBD1|.
TGTGCCAGTAGCTCCGGGACAGGGAGTGAAAAACTGTTTTTT
CASSSGTGSEKLFF
>TRBJ1-2|TRBV9|.|.
TGTGCCAGCAGCGTTCTGACAACAAACTATGGCTACACCTTC
CASSVLTTNYGYTF
>TRBJ1-2|TRBV10-2|.|.
TGCGCCAGCAGTGAGTCAAGGGGTGGTAACTATGGCTACACCTTC
CASSESRGGNYGYTF
>TRBJ1-3|TRBV2|TRBD1|.
TGTGCCAGCAGCGCCGCCTGGACAGGGGTTGGAAACACCATATATTTT
CASSAAWTGVGNTIYF
>TRBJ2-1|TRBV3-1/TRBV3-2|TRBD1|.
TGTGCCAGCAGCCGGCAGGGGGCCTACAATGAGCAGTTCTTC
CASSRQGAYNEQFF
>TRBJ1-5|TRBV15|TRBD1|.
TGTGCCACCAGCAGGTACCGGGACAGTGTCCCCAGGGAGCCCCAGCATTTT
CATSRYRDSVPREPQHF
>TRBJ2-1|TRBV19|.|.
TGTGCCAGTAGTATAGATCGCAGGGGCAATGAGCAGTTCTTC
CASSIDRRGNEQFF
>TRBJ2-1|TRBV5-1|.|.
TGCGCCAGCAGCTTGTCGGCCGGGTCCAATGAGCAGTTCTTC
CASSLSAGSNEQFF
>TRBJ1-2|TRBV30|.|once
TGTGCCTGGAGTGTACAGTTAGGTCGAACTGGCTACACCTTC
CAWSVQLGRTGYTF
>TRBJ2-1|TRBV19|TRBD2|.
TGTGCCAGTAGTATAGGTGCTAGCGGGAGCCCCTACAATGAGCAGTTCTTC
CASSIGASGSPYNEQFF
>TRBJ2-7|TRBV24-1|.|.
TGTGCCACCAACGACAGAACCTACGAGCAGTACTTC
CATNDRTYEQYF
>TRBJ1-1|TRBV2|TRBD1|.
TGTGCCAGCAGGACAGGGTTCGACACTGAAGCTTTCTTT
CASRTGFDTEAFF
>TRBJ1-5|TRBV28|.|.
TGTGCCAGCAGCCCGGTGGGGGCGGGTCAGCCCCAGCATTTT
CASSPVGAGQPQHF
>TRBJ2-7|TRBV7-9|TRBD2|many
TGTGCCAGCAGCTTTTATAGCGGGAGGGAGCAGTACTTC
CASSFYSGREQYF
>TRBJ1-1|TRBV2|.|.
TGTGCCAGCAGTTTTACTTTGGAAGCTTTCTTT
CASSFTLEAFF
>TRBJ1-2|TRBV28|TRBD1|.
TGTGCCAGCAGTTTATTAGGTGGACAGGGCCGGTATGGCTACACCTTC
CASSLLGGQGRYGYTF
>TRBJ2-2|TRBV20-1|.|.
TGCAGTGCTAGTCCCGGACTACTTCAAACGAACACCGGGGAGCTGTTTTTT
CSASPGLLQTNTGELFF
>TRBJ2-7|TRBV4-1|TRBD2|.
TGCGCCAGCAGCCAAGTAGCGGGAGGATCCTACGAGCAGTACTTC
CASSQVAGGSYEQYF
>TRBJ1-2|TRBV30|TRBD1|.
TGTGCCTGGAGTGTTACAGGGGGCTTTCCGAACTATGGCTACACCTTC
CAWSVTGGFPNYGYTF
>TRBJ2-2|TRBV11-3|.|.
TGTGCCAGCAGCAAGAGAACCGGGGAGCTGTTTTTT
CASSKRTGELFF
>TRBJ2-4|TRBV10-3|TRBD2|.
TGTGCCATCAGTGAGTGGGCTAGCGGGAACATTCAGTACTTC
CAISEWASGNIQYF
>TRBJ1-2|TRBV5-1|.|.
TGCGCCAGCAGCTCGGGAGTCGATGGCTACACCTTC
CASSSGVDGYTF
>TRBJ1-2|TRBV28|.|.
TGTGCCAGCAGCCTAACACGAGACAGTATAAAAGATAACTATGGCTACACCTTC
CASSLTRDSIKDNYGYTF
>TRBJ2-7|TRBV2|TRBD1|.
TGTGCCAGCAATCCGACAGGGGGCTACGAGCAGTACTTC
CASNPTGGYEQYF
>TRBJ1-1|TRBV4-1|TRBD1|.
TGCGCCAGCAGGGACCGGACAGGTCACCCTGAAGCTTTCTTT
CASRDRTGHPEAFF
>TRBJ2-7|TRBV6-5|TRBD1|.
TGTGCCAGCAGTACCCGGGACAGAGCCTACGAGCAGTACTTC
CASSTRDRAYEQYF
>TRBJ2-7|TRBV28|TRBD2|.
TGTGCCAGCAGAATCGGGAGGACCTACGAGCAGTACTTC
CASRIGRTYEQYF
>TRBJ1-1|TRBV2|.|.
TGTGCCAGCAGATACCTCACAGGGCGGACTGAAGCTTTCTTT
CASRYLTGRTEAFF
>TRBJ2-1|TRBV6-6|.|.
TGTGCCACTACACCGGGCAGGGTTAACGATGAGCAGTTCTTC
CATTPGRVNDEQFF
>TRBJ2-7|TRBV3-1/TRBV3-2|TRBD2|few
TGTGCCAGCAGCCGTACTAGCGCGGGTTTTTGGGAGCAGTACTTC
CASSRTSAGFWEQYF